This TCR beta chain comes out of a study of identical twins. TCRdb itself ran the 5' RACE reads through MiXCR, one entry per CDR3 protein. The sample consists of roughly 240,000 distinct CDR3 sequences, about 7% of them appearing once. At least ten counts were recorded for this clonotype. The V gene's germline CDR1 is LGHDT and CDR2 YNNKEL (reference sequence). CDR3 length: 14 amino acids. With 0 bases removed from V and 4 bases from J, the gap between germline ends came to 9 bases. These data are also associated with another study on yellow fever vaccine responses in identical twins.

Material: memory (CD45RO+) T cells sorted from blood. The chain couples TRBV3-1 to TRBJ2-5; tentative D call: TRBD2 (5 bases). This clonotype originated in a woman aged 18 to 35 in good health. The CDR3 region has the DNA TGTGCCAGCAGCCAAGAGGGGAGACCAGAGACCCAGTACTTC. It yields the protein CASSQEGRPETQYF.